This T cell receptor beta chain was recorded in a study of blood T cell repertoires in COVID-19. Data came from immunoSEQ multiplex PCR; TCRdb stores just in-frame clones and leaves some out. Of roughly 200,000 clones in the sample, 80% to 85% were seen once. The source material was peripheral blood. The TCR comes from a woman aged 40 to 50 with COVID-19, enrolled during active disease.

In DNA, the CDR3 is TGTGCCAGCTCACCAACTATAGGGACAACGAACACTGAAGCTTTCTTT. Protein: CASSPTIGTTNTEAFF. V and J are TRBV18 and TRBJ1-1; tentative D call: TRBD1 (6 bases). This CDR3 contains 16 residues. The germline V gene encodes CDR1 KGHSH and CDR2 LQKENI. The V end lost 2 bases, the J end lost 1 base, and 14 bases lay between the germline ends.